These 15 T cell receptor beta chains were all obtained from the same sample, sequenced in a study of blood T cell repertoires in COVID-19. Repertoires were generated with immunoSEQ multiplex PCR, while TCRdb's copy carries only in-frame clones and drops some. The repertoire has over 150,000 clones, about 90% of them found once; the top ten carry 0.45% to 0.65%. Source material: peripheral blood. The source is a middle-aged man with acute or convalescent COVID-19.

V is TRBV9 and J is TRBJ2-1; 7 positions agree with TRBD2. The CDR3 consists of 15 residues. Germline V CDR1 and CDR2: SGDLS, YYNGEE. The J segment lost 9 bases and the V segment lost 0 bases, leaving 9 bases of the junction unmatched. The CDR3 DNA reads TGTGCCAGCAGCGTAGCTGGCGGGAGTTATCCTGAGCAGTTCTTC. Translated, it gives CASSVAGGSYPEQFF.

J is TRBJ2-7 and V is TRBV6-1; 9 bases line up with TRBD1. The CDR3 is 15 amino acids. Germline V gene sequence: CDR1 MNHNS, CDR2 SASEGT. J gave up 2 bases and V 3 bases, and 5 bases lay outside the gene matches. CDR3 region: CASSEVGTGTYEQYF. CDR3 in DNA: TGTGCCAGCAGTGAGGTGGGGACAGGGACCTACGAGCAGTACTTC.

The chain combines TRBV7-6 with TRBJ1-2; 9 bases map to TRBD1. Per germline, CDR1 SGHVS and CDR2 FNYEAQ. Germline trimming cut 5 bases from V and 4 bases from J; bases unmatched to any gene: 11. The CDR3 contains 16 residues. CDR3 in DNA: TGTGCCAGCAGCCCGCAACCGGGACAGGGTCGCTATGGCTACACCTTC. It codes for CASSPQPGQGRYGYTF.

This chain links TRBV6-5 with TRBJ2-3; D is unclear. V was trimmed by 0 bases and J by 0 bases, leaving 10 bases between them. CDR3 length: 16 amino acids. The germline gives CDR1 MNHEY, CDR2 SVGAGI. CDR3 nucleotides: TGTGCCAGCAGTTACTCGGCGGCGGCTAGCACAGATACGCAGTATTTT. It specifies CASSYSAAASTDTQYF.

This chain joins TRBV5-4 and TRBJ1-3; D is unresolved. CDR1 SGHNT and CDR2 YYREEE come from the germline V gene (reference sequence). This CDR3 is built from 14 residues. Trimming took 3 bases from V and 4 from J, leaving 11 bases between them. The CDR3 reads CASSSPGRGNTIYF. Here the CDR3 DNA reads TGTGCCAGCAGCTCTCCGGGGAGGGGAAACACCATATATTTT. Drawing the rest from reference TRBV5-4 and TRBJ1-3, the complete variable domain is ETGVTQSPTHLIKTRGQQVTLRCSSQSGHNTVSWYQQALGQGPQFIFQYYREEENGRGNFPPRFSGLQFPNYSSELNVNALELDDSALYLCASSSPGRGNTIYFGEGSWLTVV.

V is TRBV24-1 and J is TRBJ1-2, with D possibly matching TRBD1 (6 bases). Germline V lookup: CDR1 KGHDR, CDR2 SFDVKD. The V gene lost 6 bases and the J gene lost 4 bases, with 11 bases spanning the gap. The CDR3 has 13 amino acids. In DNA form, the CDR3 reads TGTGCCACCAGTTCTGACAGGACCTATGGCTACACCTTC. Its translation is CATSSDRTYGYTF.

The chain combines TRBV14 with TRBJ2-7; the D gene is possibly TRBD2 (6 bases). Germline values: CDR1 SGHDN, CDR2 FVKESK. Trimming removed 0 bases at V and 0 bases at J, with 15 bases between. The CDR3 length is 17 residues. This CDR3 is CASSQDYWAGLSYEQYF. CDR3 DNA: TGTGCCAGCAGCCAAGATTATTGGGCGGGACTCTCCTACGAGCAGTACTTC.

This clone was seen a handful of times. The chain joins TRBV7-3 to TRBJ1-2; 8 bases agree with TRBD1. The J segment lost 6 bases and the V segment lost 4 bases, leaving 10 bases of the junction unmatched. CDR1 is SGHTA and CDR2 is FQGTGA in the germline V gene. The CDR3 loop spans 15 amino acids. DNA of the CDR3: TGTGCCAGCAGCTCGGACAGGGAAACTCAGGATGGCTACACCTTC. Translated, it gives CASSSDRETQDGYTF.

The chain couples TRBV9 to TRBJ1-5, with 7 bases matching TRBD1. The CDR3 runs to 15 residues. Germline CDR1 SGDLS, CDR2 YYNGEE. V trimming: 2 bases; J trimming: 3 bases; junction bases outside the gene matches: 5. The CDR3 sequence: CASSVYGTANQPQHF. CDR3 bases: TGTGCCAGCAGCGTTTATGGGACAGCCAATCAGCCCCAGCATTTT.

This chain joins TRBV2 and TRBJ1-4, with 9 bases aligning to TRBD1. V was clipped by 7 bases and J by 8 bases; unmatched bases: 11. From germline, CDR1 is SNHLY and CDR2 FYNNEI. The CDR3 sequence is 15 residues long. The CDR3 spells CASKGQGLRNEKLFF. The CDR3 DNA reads TGTGCCAGCAAGGGACAGGGATTACGGAACGAAAAACTGTTTTTT.

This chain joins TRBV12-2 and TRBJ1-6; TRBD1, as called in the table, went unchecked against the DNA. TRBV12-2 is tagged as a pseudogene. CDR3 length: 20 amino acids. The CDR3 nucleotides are TGTGCAAGTCGCTTAGTATCGAAGGACAGGGGACCCAGGGATAATTCACCCCTCCACTTT. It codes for CASRLVSKDRGPRDNSPLHF.

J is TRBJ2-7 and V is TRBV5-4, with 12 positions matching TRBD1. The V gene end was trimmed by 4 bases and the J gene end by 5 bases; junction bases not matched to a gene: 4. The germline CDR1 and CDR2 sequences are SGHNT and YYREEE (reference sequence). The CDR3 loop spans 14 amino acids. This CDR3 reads CASSRGTGGDEQYV. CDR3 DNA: TGTGCCAGCAGCAGAGGGACAGGGGGCGACGAGCAGTACGTC.

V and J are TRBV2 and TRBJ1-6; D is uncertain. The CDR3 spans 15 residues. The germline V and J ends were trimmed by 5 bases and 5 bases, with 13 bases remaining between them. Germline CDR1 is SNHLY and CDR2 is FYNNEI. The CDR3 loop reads CASSSGSADNSPLHF. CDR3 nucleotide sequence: TGTGCCAGCAGTTCGGGGTCTGCGGATAATTCACCCCTCCACTTT. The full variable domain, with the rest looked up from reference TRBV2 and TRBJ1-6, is EPEVTQTPSHQVTQMGQEVILRCVPISNHLYFYWYRQILGQKVEFLVSFYNNEISEKSEIFDDQFSVERPDGSNFTLKIRSTKLEDSAMYFCASSSGSADNSPLHFGNGTRLTVT.

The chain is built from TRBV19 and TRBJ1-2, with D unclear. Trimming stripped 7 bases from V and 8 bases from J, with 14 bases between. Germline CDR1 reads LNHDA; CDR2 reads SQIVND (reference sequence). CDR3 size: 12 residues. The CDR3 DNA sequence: TGTGCCAGTAACAGTCCCTTGATCGGCTACACCTTC. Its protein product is CASNSPLIGYTF. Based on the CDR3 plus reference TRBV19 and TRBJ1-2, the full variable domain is DGGITQSPKYLFRKEGQNVTLSCEQNLNHDAMYWYRQDPGQGLRLIYYSQIVNDFQKGDIAEGYSVSREKKESFPLTVTSAQKNPTAFYLCASNSPLIGYTFGSGTRLTVV.

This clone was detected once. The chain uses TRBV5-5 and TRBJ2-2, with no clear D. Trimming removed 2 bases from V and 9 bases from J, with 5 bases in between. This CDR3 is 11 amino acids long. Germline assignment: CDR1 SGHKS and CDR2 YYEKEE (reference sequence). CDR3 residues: CASSLTRELFF. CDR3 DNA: TGTGCCAGCAGCTTAACTAGGGAGCTGTTTTTT. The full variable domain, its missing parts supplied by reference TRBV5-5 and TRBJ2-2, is DAGVTQSPTHLIKTRGQQVTLRCSPISGHKSVSWYQQVLGQGPQFIFQYYEKEERGRGNFPDRFSARQFPNYSSELNVNALLLGDSALYLCASSLTRELFFGEGSRLTVL.